Listed below are T cell receptor beta chains from one sample, sequenced in a study of identical twins. TCRdb re-analysed the 5' RACE reads in MiXCR, keeping a single row per CDR3 protein. The sample yields approximately 620,000 distinct CDR3 sequences, about 9.4% seen once. These sequences were also reported in another study, on yellow fever vaccine responses in identical twins.

Sequencing used PBMCs. All receptors derive from a woman younger than 35 in good health. CDR3s include the opening cysteine and the closing phenylalanine or tryptophan. A D gene is named only where the DNA matches it firmly. Clone size is given for some rows only: seen once, a few or many times, or a class if the clone is expanded.

many,.,TRBJ2-2,TRBV14,CAASSAGGELFF,TGTGCCGCTAGCTCAGCAGGCGGGGAGCTGTTTTTT
.,.,TRBJ2-2,TRBV7-6,CASSPKGRGSGGELFF,TGTGCCAGCAGCCCAAAGGGCCGAGGAAGTGGCGGGGAGCTGTTTTTT
few,TRBD2,TRBJ2-5,TRBV20-1,CSASPQPGPRLAGGWGLQETQYF,TGCAGTGCCTCCCCCCAACCGGGACCAAGACTAGCGGGAGGTTGGGGTCTCCAAGAGACCCAGTACTTC
many,TRBD2,TRBJ2-1,TRBV7-9,CASSLVGLASYNEQFF,TGTGCCAGCAGCTTAGTGGGACTAGCGTCCTACAATGAGCAGTTCTTC
.,.,TRBJ2-7,TRBV7-9,CASSPYPGSSYEQYF,TGTGCCAGCAGCCCCTATCCGGGGAGCTCCTACGAGCAGTACTTC
.,.,TRBJ2-1,TRBV18,CASSPTTVYNEQFF,TGTGCCAGCTCCCCAACGACAGTTTACAATGAGCAGTTCTTC
.,TRBD2,TRBJ2-7,TRBV5-1,CASSPGTSGRDLYF,TGCGCCAGCAGCCCCGGGACTAGCGGGAGGGATCTGTACTTC
.,TRBD1,TRBJ2-7,TRBV4-3,CASSQGDSSVYEQYF,TGCGCCAGCAGCCAAGGGGACAGTTCTGTCTACGAGCAGTACTTC
many,TRBD2,TRBJ2-3,TRBV12-3/TRBV12-4,CASSFSGSPDTQYF,TGTGCCAGCAGTTTCAGCGGGAGCCCGGATACGCAGTATTTT
few,.,TRBJ1-1,TRBV12-3/TRBV12-4,CASSFGLTEAFF,TGTGCCAGCAGTTTTGGGTTAACTGAAGCTTTCTTT
.,.,TRBJ2-3,TRBV5-1,CASGPGASTDTQYF,TGCGCCAGCGGCCCCGGGGCGAGCACAGATACGCAGTATTTT